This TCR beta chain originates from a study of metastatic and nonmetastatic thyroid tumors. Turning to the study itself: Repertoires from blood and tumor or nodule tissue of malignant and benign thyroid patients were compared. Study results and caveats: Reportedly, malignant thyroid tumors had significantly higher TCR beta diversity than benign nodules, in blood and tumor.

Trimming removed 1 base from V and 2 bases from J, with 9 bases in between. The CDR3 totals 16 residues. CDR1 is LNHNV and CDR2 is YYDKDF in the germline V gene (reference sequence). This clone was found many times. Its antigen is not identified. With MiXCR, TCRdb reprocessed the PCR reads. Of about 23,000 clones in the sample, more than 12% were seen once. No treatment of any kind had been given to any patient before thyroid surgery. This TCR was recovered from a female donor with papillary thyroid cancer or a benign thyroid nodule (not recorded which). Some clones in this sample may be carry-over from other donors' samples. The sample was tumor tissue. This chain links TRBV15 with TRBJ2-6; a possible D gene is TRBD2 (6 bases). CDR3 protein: CATSRGRTTGANVLTF. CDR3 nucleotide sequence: TGTGCCACCAGCAGAGGTCGGACTACTGGGGCCAACGTCCTGACTTTC.